The table lists the clone carrying this T cell receptor (beta chain) with a count of one. Per the germline V gene, CDR1 is MNHNY and CDR2 is SVGAGI (reference sequence). The CDR3 has 14 residues. V was shortened by 2 bases and J by 3 bases, with 10 bases between the two germline ends. A single record per CDR3 protein comes from TCRdb applying MiXCR to the 5' RACE reads. The sample gives under 6,500 distinct CDR3 sequences, approximately 70% of which show up once; around 3% is in the top ten. Source material: naive CD4+ T cells sorted from blood. Subset of the sample: naive CD4+ T cells, CD4+CD45RA+CD25-. The TCR was taken from a female donor with breast cancer. V and J are TRBV6-6 and TRBJ1-1; a possible D gene is TRBD1 (5 bases). The CDR3 loop reads CASSYPGADTEAFF. The CDR3 DNA follows: TGTGCCAGCAGTTACCCCGGGGCGGACACTGAAGCTTTCTTT.